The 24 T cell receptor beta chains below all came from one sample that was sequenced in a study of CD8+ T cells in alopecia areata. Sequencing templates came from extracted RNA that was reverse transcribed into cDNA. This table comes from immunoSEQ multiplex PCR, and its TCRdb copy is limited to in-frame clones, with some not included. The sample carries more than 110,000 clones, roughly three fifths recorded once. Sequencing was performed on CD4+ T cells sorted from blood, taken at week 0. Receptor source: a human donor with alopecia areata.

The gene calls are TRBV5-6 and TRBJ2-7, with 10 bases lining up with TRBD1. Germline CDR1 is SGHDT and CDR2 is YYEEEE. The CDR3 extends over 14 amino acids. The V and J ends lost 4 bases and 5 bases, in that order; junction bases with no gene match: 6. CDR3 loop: CASSGPGQGNEQYF. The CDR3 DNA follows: TGTGCCAGCAGCGGTCCGGGACAGGGGAACGAGCAGTACTTC.

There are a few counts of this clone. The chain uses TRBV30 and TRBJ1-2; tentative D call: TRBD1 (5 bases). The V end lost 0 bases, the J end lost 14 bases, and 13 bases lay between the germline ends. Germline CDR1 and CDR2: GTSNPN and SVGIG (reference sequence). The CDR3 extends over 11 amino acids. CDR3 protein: CAWSVRGVRTF. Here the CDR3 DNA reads TGTGCCTGGAGTGTACGGGGGGTCCGGACCTTC.

The CDR3 spells CASRARGLATGELFF. The CDR3 DNA reads TGTGCCAGCAGAGCGAGGGGACTAGCCACCGGGGAGCTGTTTTTT. The V call is TRBV7-9, the J call TRBJ2-2; TRBD2 aligns across 9 bases. V lost 6 bases, J lost 4 bases, and 6 bases stayed unmatched. CDR3 length equals 15 residues. Germline V gene sequence: CDR1 SEHNR, CDR2 FQNEAQ (reference sequence).

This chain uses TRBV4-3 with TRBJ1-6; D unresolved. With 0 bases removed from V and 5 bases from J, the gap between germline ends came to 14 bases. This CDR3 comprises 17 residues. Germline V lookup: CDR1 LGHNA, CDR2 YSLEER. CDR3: CASSQDLRGGDNSPLHF. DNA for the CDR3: TGCGCCAGCAGCCAAGATCTGCGGGGAGGAGATAATTCACCCCTCCACTTT.

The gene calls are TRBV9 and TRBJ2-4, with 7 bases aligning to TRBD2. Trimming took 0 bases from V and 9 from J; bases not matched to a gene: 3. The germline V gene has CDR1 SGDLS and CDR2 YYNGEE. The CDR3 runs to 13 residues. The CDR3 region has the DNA TGTGCCAGCAGCGTAGATGGGAGGGGCATTCAGTACTTC. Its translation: CASSVDGRGIQYF.

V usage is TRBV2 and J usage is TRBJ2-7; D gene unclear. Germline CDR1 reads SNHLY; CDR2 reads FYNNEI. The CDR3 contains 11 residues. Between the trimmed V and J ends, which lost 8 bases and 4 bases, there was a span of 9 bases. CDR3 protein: CASAAQYEQYF. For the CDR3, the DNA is TGTGCCAGCGCCGCACAATACGAGCAGTACTTC.

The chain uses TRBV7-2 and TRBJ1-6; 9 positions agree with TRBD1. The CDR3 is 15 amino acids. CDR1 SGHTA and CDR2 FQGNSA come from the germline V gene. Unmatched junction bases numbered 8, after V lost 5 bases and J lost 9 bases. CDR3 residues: CASSNTGGAGSPLHF. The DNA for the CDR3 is TGTGCCAGCAGCAATACAGGGGGCGCGGGTTCACCCCTCCACTTT.

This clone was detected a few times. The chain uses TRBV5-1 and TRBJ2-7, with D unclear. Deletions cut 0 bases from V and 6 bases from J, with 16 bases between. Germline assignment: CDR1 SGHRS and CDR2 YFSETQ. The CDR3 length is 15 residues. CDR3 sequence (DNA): TGCGCCAGCAGCTTGGCCTTGGGAAACCTAGGCGAGCAGTACTTC. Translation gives CASSLALGNLGEQYF.

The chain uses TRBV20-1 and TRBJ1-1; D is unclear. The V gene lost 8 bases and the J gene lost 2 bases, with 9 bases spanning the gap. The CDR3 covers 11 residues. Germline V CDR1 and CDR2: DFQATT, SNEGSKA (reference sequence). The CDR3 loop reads CSTWLNTEAFF. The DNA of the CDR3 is TGCAGTACCTGGCTAAACACTGAAGCTTTCTTT.

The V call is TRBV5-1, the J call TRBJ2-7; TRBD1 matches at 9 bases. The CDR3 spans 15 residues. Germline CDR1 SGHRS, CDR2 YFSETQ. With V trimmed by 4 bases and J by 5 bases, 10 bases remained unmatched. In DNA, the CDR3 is TGCGCCAGCAGCAGGTGGGGACAGGGATTGGACGAGCAGTACTTC. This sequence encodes CASSRWGQGLDEQYF.

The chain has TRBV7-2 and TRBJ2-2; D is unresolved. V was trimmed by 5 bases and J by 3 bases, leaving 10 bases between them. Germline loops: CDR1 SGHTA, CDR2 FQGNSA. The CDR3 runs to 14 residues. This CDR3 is CASSPFGHTGELFF. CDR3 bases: TGTGCCAGCAGCCCATTTGGTCACACCGGGGAGCTGTTTTTT.

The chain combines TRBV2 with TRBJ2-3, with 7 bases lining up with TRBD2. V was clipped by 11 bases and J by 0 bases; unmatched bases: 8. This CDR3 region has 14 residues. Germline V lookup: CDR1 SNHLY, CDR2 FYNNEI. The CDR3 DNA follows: TGTGCCTCCAGGGCAGCGGGGAGCACAGATACGCAGTATTTT. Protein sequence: CASRAAGSTDTQYF.

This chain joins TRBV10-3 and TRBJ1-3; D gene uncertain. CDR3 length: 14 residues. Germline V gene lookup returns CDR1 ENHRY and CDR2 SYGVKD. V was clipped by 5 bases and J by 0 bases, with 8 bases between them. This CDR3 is CAISQQSSGNTIYF. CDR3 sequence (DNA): TGTGCCATCAGTCAACAGAGCTCTGGAAACACCATATATTTT.

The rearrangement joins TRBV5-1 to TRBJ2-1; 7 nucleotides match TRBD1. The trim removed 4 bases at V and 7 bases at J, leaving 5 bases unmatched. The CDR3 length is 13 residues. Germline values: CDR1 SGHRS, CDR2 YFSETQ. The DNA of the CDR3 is TGCGCCAGCAGCAAAGACAGGGTGAATGAGCAGTTCTTC. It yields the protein CASSKDRVNEQFF.

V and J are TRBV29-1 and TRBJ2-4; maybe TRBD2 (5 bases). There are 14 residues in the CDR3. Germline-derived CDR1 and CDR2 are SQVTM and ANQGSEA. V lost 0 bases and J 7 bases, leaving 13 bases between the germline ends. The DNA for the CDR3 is TGCAGCGTTGAAGATTCGCCCGGGGTTAACATTCAGTACTTC. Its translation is CSVEDSPGVNIQYF.

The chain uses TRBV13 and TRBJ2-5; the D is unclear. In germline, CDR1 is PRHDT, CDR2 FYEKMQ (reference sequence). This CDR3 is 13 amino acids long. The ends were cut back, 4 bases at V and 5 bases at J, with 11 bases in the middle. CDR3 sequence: CASSSLYGETQYF. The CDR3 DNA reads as TGTGCCAGCAGCTCTTTGTACGGGGAGACCCAGTACTTC.

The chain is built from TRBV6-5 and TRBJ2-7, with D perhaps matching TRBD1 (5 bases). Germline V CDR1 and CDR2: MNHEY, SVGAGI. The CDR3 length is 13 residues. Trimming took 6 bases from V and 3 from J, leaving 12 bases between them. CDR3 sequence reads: CASSPRTHYEQYF. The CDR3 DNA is TGTGCCAGCAGCCCCCGGACACACTACGAGCAGTACTTC.

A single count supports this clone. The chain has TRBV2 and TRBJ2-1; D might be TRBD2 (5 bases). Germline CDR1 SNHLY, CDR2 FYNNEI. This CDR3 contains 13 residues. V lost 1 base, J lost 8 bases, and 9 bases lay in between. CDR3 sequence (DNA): TGTGCCAGCAGTGAAGGAGGGCTGCATGAGCAGTTCTTC. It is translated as CASSEGGLHEQFF.

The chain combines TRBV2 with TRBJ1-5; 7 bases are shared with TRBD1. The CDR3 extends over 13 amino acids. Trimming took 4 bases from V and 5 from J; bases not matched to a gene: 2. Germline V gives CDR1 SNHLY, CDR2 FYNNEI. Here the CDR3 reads CASSGDSHQPQHF. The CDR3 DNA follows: TGTGCCAGCAGTGGGGACAGCCATCAGCCCCAGCATTTT. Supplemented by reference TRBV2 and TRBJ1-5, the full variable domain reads EPEVTQTPSHQVTQMGQEVILRCVPISNHLYFYWYRQILGQKVEFLVSFYNNEISEKSEIFDDQFSVERPDGSNFTLKIRSTKLEDSAMYFCASSGDSHQPQHFGDGTRLSIL.

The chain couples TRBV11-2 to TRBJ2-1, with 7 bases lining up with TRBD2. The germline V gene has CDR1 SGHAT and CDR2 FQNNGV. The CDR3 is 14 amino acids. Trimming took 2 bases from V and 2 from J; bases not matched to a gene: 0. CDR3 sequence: CASSLSGTYNEQFF. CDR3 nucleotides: TGTGCCAGCAGCTTAAGCGGGACCTACAATGAGCAGTTCTTC.

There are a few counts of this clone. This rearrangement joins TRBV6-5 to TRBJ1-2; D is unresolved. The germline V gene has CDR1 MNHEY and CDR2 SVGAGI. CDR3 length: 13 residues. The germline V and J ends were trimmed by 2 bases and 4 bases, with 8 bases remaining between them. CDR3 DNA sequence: TGTGCCAGCAGTTACGGGGAATTCTATGGCTACACCTTC. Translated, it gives CASSYGEFYGYTF.

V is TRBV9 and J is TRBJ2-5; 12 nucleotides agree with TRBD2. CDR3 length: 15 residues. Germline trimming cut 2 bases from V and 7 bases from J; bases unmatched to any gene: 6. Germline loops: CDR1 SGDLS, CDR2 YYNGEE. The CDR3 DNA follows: TGTGCCAGCAGCGTGGAGACTAGCGGGGGCCTGACCCAGTACTTC. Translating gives CASSVETSGGLTQYF.

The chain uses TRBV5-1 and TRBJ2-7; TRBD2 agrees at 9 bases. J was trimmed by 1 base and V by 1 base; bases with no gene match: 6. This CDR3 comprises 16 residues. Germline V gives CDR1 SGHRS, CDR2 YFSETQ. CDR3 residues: CASSLNGGGASYEQYF. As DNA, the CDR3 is TGCGCCAGCAGCTTGAATGGCGGGGGGGCTTCCTACGAGCAGTACTTC.

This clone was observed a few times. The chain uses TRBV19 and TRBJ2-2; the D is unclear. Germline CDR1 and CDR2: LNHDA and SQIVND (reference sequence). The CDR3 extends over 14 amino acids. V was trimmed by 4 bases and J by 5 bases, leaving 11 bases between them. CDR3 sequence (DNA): TGTGCCAGTAGTAAGGCTAGTAGGACCGGGGAGCTGTTTTTT. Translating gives CASSKASRTGELFF.